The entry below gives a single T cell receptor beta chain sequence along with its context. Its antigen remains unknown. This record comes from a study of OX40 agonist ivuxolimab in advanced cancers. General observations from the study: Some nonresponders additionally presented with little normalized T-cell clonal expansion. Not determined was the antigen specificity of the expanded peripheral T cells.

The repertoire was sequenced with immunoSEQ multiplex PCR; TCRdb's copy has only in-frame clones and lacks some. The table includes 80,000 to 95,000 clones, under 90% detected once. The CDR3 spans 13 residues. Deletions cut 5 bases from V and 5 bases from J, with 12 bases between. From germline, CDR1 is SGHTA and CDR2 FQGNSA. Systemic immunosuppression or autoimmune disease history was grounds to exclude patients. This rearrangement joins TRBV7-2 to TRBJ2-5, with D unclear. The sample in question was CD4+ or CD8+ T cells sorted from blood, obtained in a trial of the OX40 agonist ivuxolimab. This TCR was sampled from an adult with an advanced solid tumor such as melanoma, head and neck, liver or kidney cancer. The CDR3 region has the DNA TGTGCCAGCAGCCTCAGGTTTGGGGAGACCCAGTACTTC. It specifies CASSLRFGETQYF.